This TCR beta chain is drawn from a study of read filtering for tumor transcriptome and immune sequencing. Looking at the study overall: Revised staging placed under ten patients in R-ISS I, 15 to 20 in II, 7 in III. Study-level points and caveats: Even smaller IR-seq throughput identified most shared clonotypes. In IR-seq, single-read clonotypes were roughly 82% of clonotypes but about 3.5% of reads.

Germline CDR1 is SGHVS and CDR2 is FNYEAQ. The V segment lost 3 bases and the J segment 6 bases; nucleotides outside the gene matches: 11. The CDR3 sequence is 16 residues long. The library was built from roughly 400 ng RNA with molecular barcoded adaptors for alpha/delta and beta/gamma chains. TCRdb re-called the reads with MiXCR, one entry per CDR3 protein. This table holds over 45,000 distinct CDR3 sequences, around 20% found once. Relative to its sample, this clonotype is medium-sized. The antigen is not known. This TCR was recovered from a donor aged 40 or older with multiple myeloma. Sequencing used a population of CD138-negative cells sorted from bone marrow. The chain combines TRBV7-6 with TRBJ2-1; 7 nucleotides line up with TRBD1. This chain's CDR3 is CASSFLTGDGINEQFF. CDR3 nucleotides: TGTGCCAGCAGCTTTTTAACAGGGGATGGTATCAATGAGCAGTTCTTC.